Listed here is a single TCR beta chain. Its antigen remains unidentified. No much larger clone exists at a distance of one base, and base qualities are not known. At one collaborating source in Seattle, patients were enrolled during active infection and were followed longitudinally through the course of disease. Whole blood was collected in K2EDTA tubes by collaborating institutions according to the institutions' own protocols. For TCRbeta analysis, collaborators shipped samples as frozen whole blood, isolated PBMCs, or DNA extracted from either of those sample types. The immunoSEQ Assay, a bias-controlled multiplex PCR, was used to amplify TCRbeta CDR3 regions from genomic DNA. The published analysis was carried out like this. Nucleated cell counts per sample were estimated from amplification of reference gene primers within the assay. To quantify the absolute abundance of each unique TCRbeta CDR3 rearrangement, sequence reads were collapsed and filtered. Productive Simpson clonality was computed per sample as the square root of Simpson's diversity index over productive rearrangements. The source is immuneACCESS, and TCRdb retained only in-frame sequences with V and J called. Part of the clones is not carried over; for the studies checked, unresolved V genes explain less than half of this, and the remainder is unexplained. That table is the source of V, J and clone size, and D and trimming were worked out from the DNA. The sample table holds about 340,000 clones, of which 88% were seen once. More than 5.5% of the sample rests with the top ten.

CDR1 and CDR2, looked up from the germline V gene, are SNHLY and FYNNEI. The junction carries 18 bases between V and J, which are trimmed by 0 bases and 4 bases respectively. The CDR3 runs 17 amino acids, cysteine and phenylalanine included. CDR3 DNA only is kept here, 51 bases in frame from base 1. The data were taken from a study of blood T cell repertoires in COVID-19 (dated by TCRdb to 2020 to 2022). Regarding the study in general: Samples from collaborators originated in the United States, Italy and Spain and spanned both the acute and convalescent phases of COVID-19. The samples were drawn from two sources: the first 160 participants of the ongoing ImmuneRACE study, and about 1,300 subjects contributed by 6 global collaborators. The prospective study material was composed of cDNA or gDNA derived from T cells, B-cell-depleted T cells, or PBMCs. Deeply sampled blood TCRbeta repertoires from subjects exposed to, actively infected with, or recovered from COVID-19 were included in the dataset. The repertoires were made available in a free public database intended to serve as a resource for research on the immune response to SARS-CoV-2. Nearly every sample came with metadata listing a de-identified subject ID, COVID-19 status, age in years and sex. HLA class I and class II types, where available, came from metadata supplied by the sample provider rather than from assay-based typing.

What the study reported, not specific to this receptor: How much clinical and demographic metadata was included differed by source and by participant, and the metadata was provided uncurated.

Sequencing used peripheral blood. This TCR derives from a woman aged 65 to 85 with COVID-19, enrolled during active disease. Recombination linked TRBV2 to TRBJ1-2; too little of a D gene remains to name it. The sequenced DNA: TGTGCCAGCAGTGAAGCTGGCGGCAGCCGATTTTTCTATGGCTACACCTTC. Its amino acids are CASSEAGGSRFFYGYTF.